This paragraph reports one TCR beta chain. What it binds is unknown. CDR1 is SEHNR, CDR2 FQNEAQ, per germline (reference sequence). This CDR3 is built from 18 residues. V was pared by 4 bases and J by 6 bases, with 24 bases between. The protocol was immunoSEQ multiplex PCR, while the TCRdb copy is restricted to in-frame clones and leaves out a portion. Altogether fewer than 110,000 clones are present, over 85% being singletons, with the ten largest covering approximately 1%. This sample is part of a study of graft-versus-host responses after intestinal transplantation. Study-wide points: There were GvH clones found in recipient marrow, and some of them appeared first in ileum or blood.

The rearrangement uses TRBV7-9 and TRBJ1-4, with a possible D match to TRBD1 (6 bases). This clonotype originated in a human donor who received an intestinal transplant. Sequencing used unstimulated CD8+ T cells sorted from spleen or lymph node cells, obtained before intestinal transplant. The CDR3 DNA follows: TGTGCCAGCAGCTCGACGAATTTATACAGGGTGATAGATGAAAAACTGTTTTTT. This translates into CASSSTNLYRVIDEKLFF.